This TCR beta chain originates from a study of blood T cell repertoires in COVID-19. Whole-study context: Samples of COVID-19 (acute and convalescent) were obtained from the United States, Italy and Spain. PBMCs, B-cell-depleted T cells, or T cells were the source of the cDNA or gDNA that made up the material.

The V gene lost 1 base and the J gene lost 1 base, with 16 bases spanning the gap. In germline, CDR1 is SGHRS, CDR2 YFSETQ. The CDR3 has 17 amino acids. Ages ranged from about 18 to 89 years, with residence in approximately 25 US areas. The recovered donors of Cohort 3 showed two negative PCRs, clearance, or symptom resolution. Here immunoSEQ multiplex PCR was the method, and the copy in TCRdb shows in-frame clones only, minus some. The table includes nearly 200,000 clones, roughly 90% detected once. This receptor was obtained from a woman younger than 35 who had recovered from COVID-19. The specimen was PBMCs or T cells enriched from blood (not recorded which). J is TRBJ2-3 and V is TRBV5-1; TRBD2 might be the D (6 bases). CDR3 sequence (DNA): TGCGCCAGCAGCTTGAGGCCGGGGCCTAGCGGCACAGATACGCAGTATTTT. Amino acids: CASSLRPGPSGTDTQYF.